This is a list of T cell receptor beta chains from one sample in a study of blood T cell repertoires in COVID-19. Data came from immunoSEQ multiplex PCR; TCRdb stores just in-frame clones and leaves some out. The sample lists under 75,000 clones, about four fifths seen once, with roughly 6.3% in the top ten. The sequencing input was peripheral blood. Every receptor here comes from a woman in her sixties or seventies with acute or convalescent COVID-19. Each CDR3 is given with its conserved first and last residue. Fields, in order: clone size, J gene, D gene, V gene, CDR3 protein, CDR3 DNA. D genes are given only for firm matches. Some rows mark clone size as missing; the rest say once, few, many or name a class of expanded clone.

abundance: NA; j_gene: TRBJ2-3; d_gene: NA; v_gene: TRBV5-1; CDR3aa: CASSLGLTRDTQYF; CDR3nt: TGCGCCAGCAGCCTGGGCCTAACCCGGGATACGCAGTATTTT
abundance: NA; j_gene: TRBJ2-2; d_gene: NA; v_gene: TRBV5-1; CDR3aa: CASGSGPEGELFF; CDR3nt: TGCGCCAGCGGATCAGGGCCTGAGGGGGAGCTGTTTTTT
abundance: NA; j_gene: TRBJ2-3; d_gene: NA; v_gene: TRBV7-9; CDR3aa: CASSLGPNPDTQYF; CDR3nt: TGTGCCAGCAGCTTAGGGCCGAACCCGGATACGCAGTATTTT
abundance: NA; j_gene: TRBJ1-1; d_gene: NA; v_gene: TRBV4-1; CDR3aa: CASSQDQADNEAFF; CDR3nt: TGCGCCAGCAGCCAAGATCAGGCAGATAATGAAGCTTTCTTT
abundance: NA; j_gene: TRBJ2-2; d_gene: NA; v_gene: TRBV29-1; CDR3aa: CSALTGELFF; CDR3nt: TGCAGCGCCTTAACCGGGGAGCTGTTTTTT
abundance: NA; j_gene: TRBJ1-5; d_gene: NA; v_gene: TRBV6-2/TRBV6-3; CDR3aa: CASSWGQSLSGPQHF; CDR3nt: TGTGCCAGCAGTTGGGGGCAGTCGCTCTCAGGGCCCCAGCATTTT
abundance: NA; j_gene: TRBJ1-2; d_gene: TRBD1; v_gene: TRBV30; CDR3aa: CAWSVSTGGGYGYTF; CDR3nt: TGTGCCTGGAGTGTATCCACAGGGGGCGGCTATGGCTACACCTTC
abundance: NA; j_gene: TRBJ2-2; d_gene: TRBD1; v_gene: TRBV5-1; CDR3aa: CASSPRQGTGELFF; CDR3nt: TGCGCCAGCAGCCCACGACAGGGAACCGGGGAGCTGTTTTTT
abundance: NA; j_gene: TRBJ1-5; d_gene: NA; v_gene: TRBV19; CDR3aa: CASSILPTGSDQPQHF; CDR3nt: TGTGCCAGTAGTATCCTACCTACAGGGTCAGATCAGCCCCAGCATTTT
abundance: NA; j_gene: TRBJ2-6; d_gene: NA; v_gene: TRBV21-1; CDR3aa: CASSKGKEVTGANVLTF; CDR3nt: TGTGCCAGCAGCAAAGGAAAGGAGGTAACCGGGGCCAACGTCCTGACTTTC
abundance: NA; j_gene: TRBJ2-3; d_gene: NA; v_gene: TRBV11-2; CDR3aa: CASSAEGTDTQYF; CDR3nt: TGTGCCAGCAGCGCAGAGGGCACAGATACGCAGTATTTT
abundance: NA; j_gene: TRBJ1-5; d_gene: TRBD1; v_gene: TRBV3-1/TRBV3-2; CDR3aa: CASSQGRQGGNQPQHF; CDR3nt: TGTGCCAGCAGCCAGGGGCGACAGGGAGGCAATCAGCCCCAGCATTTT
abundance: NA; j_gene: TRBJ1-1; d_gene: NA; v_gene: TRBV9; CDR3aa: CASSPGGYTQAFF; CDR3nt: TGTGCCAGCAGCCCGGGAGGGTATACGCAAGCTTTCTTT
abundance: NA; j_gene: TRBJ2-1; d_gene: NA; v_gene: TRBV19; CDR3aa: CASSYSKYNEQFF; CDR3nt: TGTGCCAGTTCGTACTCTAAGTACAATGAGCAGTTCTTC
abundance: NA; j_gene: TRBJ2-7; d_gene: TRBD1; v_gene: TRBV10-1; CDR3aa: CASSVGTGSYEQYF; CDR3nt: TGCGCCAGCAGTGTCGGGACAGGGAGTTACGAGCAGTACTTC
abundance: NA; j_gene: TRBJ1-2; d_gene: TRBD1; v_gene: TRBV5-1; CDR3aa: CASSSGQGAVNYGYTF; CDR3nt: TGCGCCAGCAGCTCTGGACAGGGGGCAGTCAACTATGGCTACACCTTC
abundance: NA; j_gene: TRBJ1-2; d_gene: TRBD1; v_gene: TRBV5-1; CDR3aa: CASSSSGTVGLYTF; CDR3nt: TGCGCCAGCAGCTCTTCCGGGACAGTCGGACTCTACACCTTC
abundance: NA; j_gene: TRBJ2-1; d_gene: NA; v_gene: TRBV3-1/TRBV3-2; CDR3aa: CASSETSPSYNEQFF; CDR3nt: TGTGCCAGCAGCGAAACTAGCCCCTCCTACAATGAGCAGTTCTTC
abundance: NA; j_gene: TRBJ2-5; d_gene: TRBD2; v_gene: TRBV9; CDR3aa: CASSHRTSGQQETQYF; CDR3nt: TGTGCCAGCAGCCACAGGACTAGCGGGCAGCAAGAGACCCAGTACTTC
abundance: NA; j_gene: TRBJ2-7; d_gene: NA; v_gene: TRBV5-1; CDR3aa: CASSLDFDSRGQYF; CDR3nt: TGCGCCAGCAGCTTGGATTTCGATAGCCGCGGGCAGTACTTC
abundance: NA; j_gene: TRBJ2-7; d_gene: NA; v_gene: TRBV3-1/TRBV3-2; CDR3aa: CASSQSQREQYF; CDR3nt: TGTGCCAGCAGCCAAAGCCAGAGGGAGCAGTACTTC
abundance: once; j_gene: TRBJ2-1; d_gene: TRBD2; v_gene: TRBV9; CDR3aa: CASSLSRTSGGHNEQFF; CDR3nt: TGTGCCAGCAGCCTAAGCAGGACTAGCGGGGGGCACAATGAGCAGTTCTTC
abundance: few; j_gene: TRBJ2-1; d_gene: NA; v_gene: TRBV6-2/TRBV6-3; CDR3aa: CASSSQGYNEQFF; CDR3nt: TGTGCCAGCAGTTCCCAGGGCTACAATGAGCAGTTCTTC
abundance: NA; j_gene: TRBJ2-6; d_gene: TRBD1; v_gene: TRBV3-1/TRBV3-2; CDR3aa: CASSLGTGNSGANVLTF; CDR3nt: TGTGCCAGCAGCCTCGGGACAGGAAACTCTGGGGCCAACGTCCTGACTTTC
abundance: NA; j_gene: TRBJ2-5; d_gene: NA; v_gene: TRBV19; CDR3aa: CASSIREETQYF; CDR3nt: TGTGCCAGTAGTATACGGGAGGAGACCCAGTACTTC
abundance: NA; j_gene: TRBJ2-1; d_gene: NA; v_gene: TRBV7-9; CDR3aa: CASSARDISYNEQFF; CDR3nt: TGTGCCAGCAGCGCCCGGGACATCTCCTACAATGAGCAGTTCTTC
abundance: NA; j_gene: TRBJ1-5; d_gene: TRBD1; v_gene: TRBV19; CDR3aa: CASTVGRGPNQPQHF; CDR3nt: TGTGCCAGTACTGTTGGCAGGGGGCCTAATCAGCCCCAGCATTTT